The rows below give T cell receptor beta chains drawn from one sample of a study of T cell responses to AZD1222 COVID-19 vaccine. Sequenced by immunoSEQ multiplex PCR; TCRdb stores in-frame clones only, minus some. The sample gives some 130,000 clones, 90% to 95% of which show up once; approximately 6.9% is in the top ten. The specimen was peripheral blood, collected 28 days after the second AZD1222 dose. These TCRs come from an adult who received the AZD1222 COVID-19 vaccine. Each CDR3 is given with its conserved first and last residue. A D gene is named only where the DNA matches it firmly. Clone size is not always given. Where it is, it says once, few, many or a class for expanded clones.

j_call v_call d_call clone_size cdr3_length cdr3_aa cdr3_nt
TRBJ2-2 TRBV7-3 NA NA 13 CASSPGGTGELFF TGTGCCAGCAGTCCCGGGGGTACCGGGGAGCTGTTTTTT
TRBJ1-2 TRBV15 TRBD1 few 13 CATSRTGGYGYTF TGTGCCACCAGCAGGACAGGGGGATATGGCTACACCTTC
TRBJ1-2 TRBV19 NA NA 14 CASSIFQGNHGYTF TGTGCCAGTAGTATCTTTCAGGGGAATCATGGCTACACCTTC
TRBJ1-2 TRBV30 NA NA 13 CAWSHGGRDGYTF TGTGCCTGGAGCCATGGCGGGCGCGATGGCTACACCTTC
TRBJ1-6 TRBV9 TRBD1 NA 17 CASSVLGQVGHNSPLHF TGTGCCAGCAGCGTTCTAGGACAGGTCGGGCATAATTCACCCCTCCACTTT
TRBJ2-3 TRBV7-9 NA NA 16 CASSYPDRIETDTQYF TGTGCCAGCAGCTACCCCGACAGGATAGAAACAGATACGCAGTATTTT
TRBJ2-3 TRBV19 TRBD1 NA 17 CASSPGTGGFFTDTQYF TGTGCCAGTAGTCCCGGGACAGGGGGTTTTTTTACAGATACGCAGTATTTT
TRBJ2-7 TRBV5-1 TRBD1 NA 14 CASSFRTGSNEQYF TGCGCCAGCAGCTTCAGGACAGGTAGCAACGAGCAGTACTTC
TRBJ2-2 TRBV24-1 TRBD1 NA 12 CATGGETGELFF TGTGCCACAGGGGGCGAGACCGGGGAGCTGTTTTTT
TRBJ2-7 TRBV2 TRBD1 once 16 CAGSPPGQRMGYQQYF TGTGCCGGCTCACCCCCGGGACAGCGTATGGGGTACCAGCAGTACTTC
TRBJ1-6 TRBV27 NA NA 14 CASTDTAANSPLHF TGTGCCAGCACCGACACGGCTGCTAATTCACCCCTCCACTTT
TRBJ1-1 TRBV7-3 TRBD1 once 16 CASSPHGGGANTEAFF TGTGCCAGCAGCCCCCATGGAGGGGGCGCGAACACTGAAGCTTTCTTT
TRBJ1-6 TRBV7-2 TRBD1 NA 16 CASSIDRVGSNSPLHF TGTGCCAGCAGCATAGACAGGGTGGGCTCTAATTCACCCCTCCACTTT
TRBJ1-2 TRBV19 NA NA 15 CASRWGSAGNYGYTF TGTGCCAGCCGGTGGGGGTCGGCAGGTAACTATGGCTACACCTTC
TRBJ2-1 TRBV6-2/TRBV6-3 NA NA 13 CASSYSHTGEQFF TGTGCCAGCAGTTATTCCCACACCGGGGAGCAGTTCTTC
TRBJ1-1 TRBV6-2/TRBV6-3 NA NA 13 CASSYRANTEAFF TGTGCCAGCAGTTACCGTGCGAACACTGAAGCTTTCTTT
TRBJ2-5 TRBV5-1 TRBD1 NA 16 CASSLSPRRGPETQYF TGCGCCAGCAGCCTAAGCCCCCGCAGGGGGCCTGAGACCCAGTACTTC
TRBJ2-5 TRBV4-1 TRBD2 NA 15 CASSQVGKRGETQYF TGCGCCAGCAGCCAAGTGGGCAAGCGGGGGGAGACCCAGTACTTC
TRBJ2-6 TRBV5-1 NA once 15 CASSFGQPGANVLTF TGCGCCAGCAGTTTCGGACAGCCGGGGGCCAACGTCCTGACTTTC
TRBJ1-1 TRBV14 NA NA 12 CASGGVNSEAFF TGTGCCAGCGGAGGGGTTAACAGTGAAGCTTTCTTT
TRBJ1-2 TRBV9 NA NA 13 CASSPRGGGGYTF TGTGCCAGCAGCCCCCGCGGGGGGGGTGGCTACACCTTC
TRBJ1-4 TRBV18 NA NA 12 CASSRDREKLFF TGTGCCAGCTCACGTGATCGGGAAAAACTGTTTTTT
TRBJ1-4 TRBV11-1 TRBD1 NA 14 CASSFGQGREKLFF TGTGCCAGCAGCTTTGGACAGGGGAGAGAAAAACTGTTTTTT
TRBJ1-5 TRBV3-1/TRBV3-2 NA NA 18 CASSRTKSIRRGNQPQHF TGTGCCAGCAGCCGAACGAAAAGTATTAGGAGAGGCAATCAGCCCCAGCATTTT
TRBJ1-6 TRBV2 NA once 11 CASSEMSPLHF TGTGCCAGCAGTGAAATGTCACCCCTCCACTTT
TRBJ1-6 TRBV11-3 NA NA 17 CASSLDVGSSYNSPLHF TGTGCCAGCAGCTTAGATGTGGGCAGCTCCTATAATTCACCCCTCCACTTT
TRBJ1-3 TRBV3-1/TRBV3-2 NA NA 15 CASSPGGTSGNTIYF TGTGCCAGCAGCCCCGGGGGGACCTCTGGAAACACCATATATTTT
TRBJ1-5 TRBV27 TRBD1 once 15 CASSLFGQGNQPQHF TGTGCCAGCAGTTTATTCGGACAGGGGAATCAGCCCCAGCATTTT
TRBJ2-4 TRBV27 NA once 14 CASSPQGGKNIQYF TGTGCCAGCAGTCCCCAGGGGGGCAAAAACATTCAGTACTTC
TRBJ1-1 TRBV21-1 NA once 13 CATKAGERSEAFF TGTGCCACTAAAGCGGGTGAAAGATCGGAAGCTTTCTTT
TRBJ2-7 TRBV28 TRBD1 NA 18 CASSSFSDRFLNSYEQYF TGTGCCAGCAGTTCATTCTCGGACAGGTTTTTGAACTCCTACGAGCAGTACTTC
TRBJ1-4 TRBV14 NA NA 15 CASSQVVSTNEKLFF TGTGCCAGCAGCCAAGTGGTCTCAACTAATGAAAAACTGTTTTTT
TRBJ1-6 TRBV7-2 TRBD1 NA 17 CASSPTGGSSYNSPLHF TGTGCCAGCAGCCCGACAGGGGGAAGTTCCTATAATTCACCCCTCCACTTT
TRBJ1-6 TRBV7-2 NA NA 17 CASSSRTQGGTGSPLHF TGTGCCAGCAGCTCGCGGACGCAGGGCGGTACGGGTTCACCCCTCCACTTT
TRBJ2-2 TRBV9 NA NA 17 CASSVATRRGNTGELFF TGTGCCAGCAGCGTAGCTACTAGGAGGGGTAACACCGGGGAGCTGTTTTTT
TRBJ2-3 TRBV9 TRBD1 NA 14 CASSPGQGANTQYF TGTGCCAGCAGCCCGGGACAGGGGGCAAATACGCAGTATTTT
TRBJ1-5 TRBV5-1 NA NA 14 CASSLAGGNQPQHF TGCGCCAGCAGCTTGGCAGGGGGCAATCAGCCCCAGCATTTT
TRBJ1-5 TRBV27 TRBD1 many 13 CASSWDRGQPQHF TGTGCCAGCAGCTGGGACAGGGGCCAGCCCCAGCATTTT
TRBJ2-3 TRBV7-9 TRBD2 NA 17 CASSLDLAGGNQDTQYF TGTGCCAGCAGCTTAGATTTGGCGGGGGGTAATCAAGATACGCAGTATTTT
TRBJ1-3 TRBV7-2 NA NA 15 CASSLVTLSGNTIYF TGTGCCAGCAGCTTAGTTACTCTCTCTGGAAACACCATATATTTT
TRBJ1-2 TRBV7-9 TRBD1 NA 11 CARGGTYGYTF TGTGCCAGAGGGGGCACCTATGGCTACACCTTC
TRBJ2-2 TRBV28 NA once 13 CASSAGRPGELFF TGTGCCAGCAGTGCCGGGCGGCCCGGGGAGCTGTTTTTT
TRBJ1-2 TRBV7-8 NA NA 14 CASSQDSLTYGYTF TGTGCCAGCAGCCAAGACTCCCTTACCTATGGCTACACCTTC
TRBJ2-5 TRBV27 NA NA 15 CASSLATASQETQYF TGTGCCAGCAGTTTAGCGACAGCCTCCCAAGAGACCCAGTACTTC
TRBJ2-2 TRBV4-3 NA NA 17 CASSQVDYRKHTGELFF TGCGCCAGCAGCCAAGTCGACTACCGGAAGCACACCGGGGAGCTGTTTTTT
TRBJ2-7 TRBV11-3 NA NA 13 CASSFTETYEQYF TGTGCCAGCAGCTTTACAGAGACCTACGAGCAGTACTTC
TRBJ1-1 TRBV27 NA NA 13 CASSNSPGHEAFF TGTGCCAGCAGTAATTCGCCGGGACATGAAGCTTTCTTT
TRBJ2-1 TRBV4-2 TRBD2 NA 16 CASSPAGGLPPNEQFF TGTGCCAGCAGCCCGGCGGGGGGCCTGCCCCCCAATGAGCAGTTCTTC
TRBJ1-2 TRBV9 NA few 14 CASSAQGLANGYTF TGTGCCAGCAGCGCCCAGGGGCTCGCGAATGGCTACACCTTC
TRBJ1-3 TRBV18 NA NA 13 CASSPGRGNTIYF TGTGCCAGCTCACCAGGACGTGGAAACACCATATATTTT
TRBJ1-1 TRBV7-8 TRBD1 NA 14 CASSSTGGNTEAFF TGTGCCAGCAGCTCAACAGGGGGGAACACTGAAGCTTTCTTT
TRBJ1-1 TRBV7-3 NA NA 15 CASSLRPASNTEAFF TGTGCCAGCAGCTTAAGGCCGGCCTCGAACACTGAAGCTTTCTTT
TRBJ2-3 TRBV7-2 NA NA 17 CASSNPDLRGHTDTQYF TGTGCCAGCAGCAATCCAGACCTCCGGGGACACACAGATACGCAGTATTTT
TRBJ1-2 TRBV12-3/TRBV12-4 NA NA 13 CASSLGGGDGYTF TGTGCCAGCAGTTTAGGTGGGGGGGATGGCTACACCTTC
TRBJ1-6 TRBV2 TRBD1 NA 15 CASSTQGAGNSPLHF TGTGCCAGCAGTACCCAGGGGGCGGGAAATTCACCCCTCCACTTT